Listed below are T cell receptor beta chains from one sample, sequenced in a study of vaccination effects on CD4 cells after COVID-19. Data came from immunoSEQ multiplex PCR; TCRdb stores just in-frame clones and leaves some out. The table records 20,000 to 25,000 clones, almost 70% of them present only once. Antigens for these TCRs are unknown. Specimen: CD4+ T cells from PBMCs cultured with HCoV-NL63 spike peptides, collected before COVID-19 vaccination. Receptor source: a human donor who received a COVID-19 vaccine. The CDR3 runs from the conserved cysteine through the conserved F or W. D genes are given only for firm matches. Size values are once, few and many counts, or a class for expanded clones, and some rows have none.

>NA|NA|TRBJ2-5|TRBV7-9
TGTGCCAGCAGCTTTGTTGAGACCCAGTACTTC
CASSFVETQYF
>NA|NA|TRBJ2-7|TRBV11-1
TGTGCCAGCAGCTTAGCGCCTATCGAAGGGAACGAGCAGTACTTC
CASSLAPIEGNEQYF
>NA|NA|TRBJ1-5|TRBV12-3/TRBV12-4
TGTGCCAGCAGCTTTGACAGCGGGGCCCAGCATTTT
CASSFDSGAQHF
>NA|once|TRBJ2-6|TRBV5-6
TGTGCCAGCAGCTCTGTCGAGGGGGCGACTAGTGGGGCCAACGTCCTGACTTTC
CASSSVEGATSGANVLTF
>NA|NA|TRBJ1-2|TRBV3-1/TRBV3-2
TGTGCCAGCAGCCAAGCAGCTATTTATGGCTACACCTTC
CASSQAAIYGYTF
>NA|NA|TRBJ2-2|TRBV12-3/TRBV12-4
TGTGCCAGCACCGGGTGGGCTCAGCTGTTTTTT
CASTGWAQLFF
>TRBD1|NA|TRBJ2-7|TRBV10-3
TGTGCCATCCAGGGGGCGGGATCCTACGAGCAGTACTTC
CAIQGAGSYEQYF
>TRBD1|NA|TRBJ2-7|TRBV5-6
TGTGCCAGCAGCTACTGGACAGGGAGCGAGCAGTACTTC
CASSYWTGSEQYF
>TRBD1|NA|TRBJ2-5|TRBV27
TGTGTCAGCAGACAGGGGGCGGGTGAGACCCAGTACTTC
CVSRQGAGETQYF
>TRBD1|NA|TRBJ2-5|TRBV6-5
TGTGCCGGTAGACAGGGCCAGTACGAGACCCAGTACTTC
CAGRQGQYETQYF
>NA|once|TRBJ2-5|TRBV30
TGTGCCTGGAGTCCCGTAGAGACCCAGTACTTC
CAWSPVETQYF
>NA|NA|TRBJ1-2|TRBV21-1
TGTGCCAGCAGCCCCCTGGGACAGCGGAATGGCTACACCTTC
CASSPLGQRNGYTF
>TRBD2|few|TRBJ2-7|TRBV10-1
TGCGCCAGCAGTAATAGCGGGAGGGCAGTGGGGGAGCAGTACTTC
CASSNSGRAVGEQYF
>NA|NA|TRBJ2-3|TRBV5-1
TGCGCCAGCAGCAACGGTGTAGACTTGTTCACAGATACGCAGTATTTT
CASSNGVDLFTDTQYF
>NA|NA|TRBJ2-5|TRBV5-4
TGTGCCAGCAGCTCCCCCAGTTTCGGACAAGAGACCCAGTACTTC
CASSSPSFGQETQYF
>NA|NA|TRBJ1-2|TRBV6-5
TGTGCCAGCAGTTACTCGGCCTTGAACCTTCCTTATGGCTACACCTTC
CASSYSALNLPYGYTF
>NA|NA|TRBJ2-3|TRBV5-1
TGCGCCAGCAGCTTCCAGCAGCTGGGCACAGATACGCAGTATTTT
CASSFQQLGTDTQYF
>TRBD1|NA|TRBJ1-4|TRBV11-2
TGTGCCAGCAGCCGGGACAGGGGAAGAGAAAAACTGTTTTTT
CASSRDRGREKLFF
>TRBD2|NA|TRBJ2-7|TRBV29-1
TGCAGCGTTTGGGGGGGAAGGGCATACGAGCAGTACTTC
CSVWGGRAYEQYF
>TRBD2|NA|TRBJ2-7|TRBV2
TGTGCCAGCAGTGGATTAGCGGGGGCTGGGGGGCAGTACTTC
CASSGLAGAGGQYF
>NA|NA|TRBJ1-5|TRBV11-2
TGTGCCAGCAGCTTAAATAGCAATCAGCCCCAGCATTTT
CASSLNSNQPQHF
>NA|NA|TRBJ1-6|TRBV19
TGTGCCAGTAGTATAGTGGCGAATTCACCCCTCCACTTT
CASSIVANSPLHF
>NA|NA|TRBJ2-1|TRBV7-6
TGTGCCAGCAGCCTACCTATGACTAGACAGTTCTTC
CASSLPMTRQFF
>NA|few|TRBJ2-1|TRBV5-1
TGCGCCAGCAGCTTACGGCAGGGCTACAATGAGCAGTTCTTC
CASSLRQGYNEQFF
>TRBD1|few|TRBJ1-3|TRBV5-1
TGCGCCAGCAGCGCCGGGACAGGGGGAAACACCATATATTTT
CASSAGTGGNTIYF
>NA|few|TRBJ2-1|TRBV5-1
TGCGCCAGCAGTCAGACAGGAAACCCCTCCTACAATGAGCAGTTCTTC
CASSQTGNPSYNEQFF